This TCR beta chain was captured by sequencing in a study of T cells in Graves' hyperthyroidism and ophthalmopathy. This clonotype came up once. Its antigen is not identified. The CDR3 end shows no conserved phenylalanine or tryptophan, and so a read error is likely. The DNA is left out, because the CDR3 cannot be placed on it with certainty; the CDR3 is given as TCRdb lists it. General study results and limits: Onset of ophthalmopathy came a median roughly 6.9 months after the model predicted it.

Germline-derived CDR1 and CDR2 are SGHTA and FQGNSA. From its first to its last residue, the CDR3 has 13 amino acids. Hyperthyroidism patients were newly diagnosed, had disease duration under 2 months, and were aged 18 to 65 years. Pregnant or lactating patients were excluded, as were those with uncontrolled infection or other autoimmune disease. Amplified TCR beta CDR3 regions came from RNA transcripts. The HTBI primer set served for first-round RT-PCR of the TCR CDR3. MiXCR was run by TCRdb on the multiplex PCR reads, yielding one entry per CDR3 protein. The sample carries 80,000 to 100,000 distinct CDR3 sequences, around 42% recorded once.

The chain couples TRBV7-2 to TRBJ1-2; the table names TRBD1, a call not compared with the DNA. Material for sequencing was peripheral blood or thyroid tissue (not recorded which). This receptor was identified in a woman aged 25 to 39 with Graves' hyperthyroidism. The CDR3 is CATTQGPNYGYMA.